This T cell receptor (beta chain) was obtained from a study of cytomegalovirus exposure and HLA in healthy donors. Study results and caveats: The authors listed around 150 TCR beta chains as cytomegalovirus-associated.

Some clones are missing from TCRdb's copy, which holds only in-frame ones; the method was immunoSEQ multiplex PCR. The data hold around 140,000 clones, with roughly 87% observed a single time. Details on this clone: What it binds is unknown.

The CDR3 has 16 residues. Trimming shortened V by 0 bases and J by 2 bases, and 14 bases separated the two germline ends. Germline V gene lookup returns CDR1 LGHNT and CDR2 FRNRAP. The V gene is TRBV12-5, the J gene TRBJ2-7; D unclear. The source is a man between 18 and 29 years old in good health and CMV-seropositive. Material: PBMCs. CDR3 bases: TGTGCTAGTGGTTTGGTTCAGCTAGATATAACCTACGAGCAGTACTTC. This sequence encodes CASGLVQLDITYEQYF.